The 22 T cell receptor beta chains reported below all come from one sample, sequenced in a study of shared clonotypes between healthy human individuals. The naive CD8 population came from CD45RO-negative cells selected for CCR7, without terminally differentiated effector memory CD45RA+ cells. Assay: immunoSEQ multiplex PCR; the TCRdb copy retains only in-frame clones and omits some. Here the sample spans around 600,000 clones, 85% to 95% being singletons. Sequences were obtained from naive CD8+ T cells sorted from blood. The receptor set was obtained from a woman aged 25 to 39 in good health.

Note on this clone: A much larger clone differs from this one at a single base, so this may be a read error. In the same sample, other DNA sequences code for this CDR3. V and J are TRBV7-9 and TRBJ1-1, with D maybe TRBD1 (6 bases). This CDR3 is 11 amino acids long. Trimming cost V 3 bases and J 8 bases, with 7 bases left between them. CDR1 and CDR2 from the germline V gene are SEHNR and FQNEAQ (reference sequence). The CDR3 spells CASSLGTEAFF. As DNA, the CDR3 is TGTGCCAGCAGCTTGGGGACAGAAGCTTTCTTT.

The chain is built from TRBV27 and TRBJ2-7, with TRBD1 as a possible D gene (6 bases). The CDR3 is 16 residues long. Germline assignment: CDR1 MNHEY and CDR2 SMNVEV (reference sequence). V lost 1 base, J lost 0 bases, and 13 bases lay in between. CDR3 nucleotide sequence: TGTGCCAGCAGTTTATTGGGGGCGCAAGGCTCCTACGAGCAGTACTTC. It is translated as CASSLLGAQGSYEQYF.

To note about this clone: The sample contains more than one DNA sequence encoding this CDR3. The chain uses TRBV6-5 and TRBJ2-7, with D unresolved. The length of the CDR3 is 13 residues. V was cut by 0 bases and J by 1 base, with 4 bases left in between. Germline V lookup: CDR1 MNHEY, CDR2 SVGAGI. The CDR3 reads CASSYSSSYEQYF. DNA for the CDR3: TGTGCCAGCAGTTACTCTTCATCCTACGAGCAGTACTTC.

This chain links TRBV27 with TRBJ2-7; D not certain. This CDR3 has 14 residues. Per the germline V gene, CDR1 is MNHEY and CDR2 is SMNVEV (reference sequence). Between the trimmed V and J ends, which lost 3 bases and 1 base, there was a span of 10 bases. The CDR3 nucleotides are TGTGCCAGCAGTTTCTTCCCGAAATCCTACGAGCAGTACTTC. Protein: CASSFFPKSYEQYF.

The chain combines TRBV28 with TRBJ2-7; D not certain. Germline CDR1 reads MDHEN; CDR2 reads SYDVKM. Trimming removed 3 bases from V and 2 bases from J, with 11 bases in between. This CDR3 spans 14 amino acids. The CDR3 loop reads CASSFSKRPYEQYF. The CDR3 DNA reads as TGTGCCAGCAGTTTTTCCAAGCGACCCTACGAGCAGTACTTC.

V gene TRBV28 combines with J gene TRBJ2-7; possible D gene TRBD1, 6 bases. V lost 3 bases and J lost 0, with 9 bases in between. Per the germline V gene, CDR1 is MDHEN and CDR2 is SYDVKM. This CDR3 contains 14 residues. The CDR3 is CASSLRQVSYEQYF. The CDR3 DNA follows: TGTGCCAGCAGTTTGAGACAGGTCTCCTACGAGCAGTACTTC. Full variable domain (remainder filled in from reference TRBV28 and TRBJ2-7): DVKVTQSSRYLVKRTGEKVFLECVQDMDHENMFWYRQDPGLGLRLIYFSYDVKMKEKGDIPEGYSVSREKKERFSLILESASTNQTSMYLCASSLRQVSYEQYFGPGTRLTVT.

The CDR3 DNA is TGTGCCAGCAGCTTAGGGGTAGGCACGTACCAAGAGACCCAGTACTTC. It specifies CASSLGVGTYQETQYF. The chain carries TRBV7-9 and TRBJ2-5; D remains ambiguous. This CDR3 is 16 amino acids long. Germline lookup yields CDR1 SEHNR and CDR2 FQNEAQ (reference sequence). V lost 1 base, J lost 0 bases, and 12 bases lay in between.

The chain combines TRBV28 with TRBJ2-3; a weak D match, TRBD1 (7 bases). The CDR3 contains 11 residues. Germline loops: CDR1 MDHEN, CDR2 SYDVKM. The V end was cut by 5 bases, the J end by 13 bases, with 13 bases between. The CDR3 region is CASSTSGGKYF. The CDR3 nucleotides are TGTGCCAGCAGTACCTCAGGGGGGAAGTATTTT.

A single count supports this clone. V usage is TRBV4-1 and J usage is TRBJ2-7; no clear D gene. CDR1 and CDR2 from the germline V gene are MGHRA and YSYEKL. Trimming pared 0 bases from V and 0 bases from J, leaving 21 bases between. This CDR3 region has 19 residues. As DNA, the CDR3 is TGCGCCAGCAGCCAAGAGTATGATCCAGGTCGGGCTAGCTCCTACGAGCAGTACTTC. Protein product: CASSQEYDPGRASSYEQYF.

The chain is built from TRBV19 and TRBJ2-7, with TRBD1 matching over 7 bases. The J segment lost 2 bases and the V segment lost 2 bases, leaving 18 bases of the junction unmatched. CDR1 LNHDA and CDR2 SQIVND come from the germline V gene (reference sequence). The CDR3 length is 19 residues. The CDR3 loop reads CASSITLTGAAPLPYEQYF. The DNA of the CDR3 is TGTGCCAGTAGTATAACCCTTACAGGGGCCGCTCCATTACCCTACGAGCAGTACTTC.

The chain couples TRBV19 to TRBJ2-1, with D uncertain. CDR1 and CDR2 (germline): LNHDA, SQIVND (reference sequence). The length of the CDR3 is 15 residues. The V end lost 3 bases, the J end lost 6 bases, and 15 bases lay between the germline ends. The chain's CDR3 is CASSITGSVANEQFF. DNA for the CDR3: TGTGCCAGTAGTATTACCGGGTCAGTTGCCAATGAGCAGTTCTTC. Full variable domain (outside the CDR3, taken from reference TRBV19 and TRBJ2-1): DGGITQSPKYLFRKEGQNVTLSCEQNLNHDAMYWYRQDPGQGLRLIYYSQIVNDFQKGDIAEGYSVSREKKESFPLTVTSAQKNPTAFYLCASSITGSVANEQFFGPGTRLTVL.

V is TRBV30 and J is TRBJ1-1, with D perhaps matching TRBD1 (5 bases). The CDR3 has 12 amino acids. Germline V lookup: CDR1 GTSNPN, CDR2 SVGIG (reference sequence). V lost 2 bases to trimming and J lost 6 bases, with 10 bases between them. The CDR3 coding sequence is TGTGCCTGGAGTCCAGGGAGGGCTGAAGCTTTCTTT. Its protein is CAWSPGRAEAFF.

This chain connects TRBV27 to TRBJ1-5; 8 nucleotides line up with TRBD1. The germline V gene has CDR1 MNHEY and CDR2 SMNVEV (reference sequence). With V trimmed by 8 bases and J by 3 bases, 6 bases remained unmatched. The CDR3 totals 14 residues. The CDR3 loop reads CASQDRASNQPQHF. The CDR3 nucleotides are TGTGCCAGCCAGGACAGGGCCTCCAATCAGCCCCAGCATTTT.

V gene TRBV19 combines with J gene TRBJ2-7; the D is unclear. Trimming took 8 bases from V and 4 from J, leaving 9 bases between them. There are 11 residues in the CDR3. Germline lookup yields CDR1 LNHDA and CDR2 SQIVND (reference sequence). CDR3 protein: CASGVGYEQYF. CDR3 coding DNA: TGTGCCAGTGGAGTCGGGTACGAGCAGTACTTC.

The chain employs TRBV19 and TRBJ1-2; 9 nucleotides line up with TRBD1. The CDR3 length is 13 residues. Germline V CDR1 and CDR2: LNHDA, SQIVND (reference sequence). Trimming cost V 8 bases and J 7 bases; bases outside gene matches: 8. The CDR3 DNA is TGTGCCAGTGCTACAGGGGGCTCAGGTGGCTACACCTTC. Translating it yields CASATGGSGGYTF. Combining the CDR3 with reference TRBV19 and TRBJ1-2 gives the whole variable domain DGGITQSPKYLFRKEGQNVTLSCEQNLNHDAMYWYRQDPGQGLRLIYYSQIVNDFQKGDIAEGYSVSREKKESFPLTVTSAQKNPTAFYLCASATGGSGGYTFGSGTRLTVV.

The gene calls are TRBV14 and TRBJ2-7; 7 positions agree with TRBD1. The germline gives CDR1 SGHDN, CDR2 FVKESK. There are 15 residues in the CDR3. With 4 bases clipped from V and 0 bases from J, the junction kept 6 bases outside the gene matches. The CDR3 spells CASSPGQRYSYEQYF. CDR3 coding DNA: TGTGCCAGCAGCCCGGGACAGAGATACTCCTACGAGCAGTACTTC.

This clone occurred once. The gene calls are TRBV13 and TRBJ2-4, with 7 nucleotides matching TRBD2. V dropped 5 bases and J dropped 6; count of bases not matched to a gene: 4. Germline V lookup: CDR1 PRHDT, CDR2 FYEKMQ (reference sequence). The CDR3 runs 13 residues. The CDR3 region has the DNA TGTGCCAGCAGCCTCGGGGAGGGAAACATTCAGTACTTC. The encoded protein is CASSLGEGNIQYF.

The DNA of the CDR3 is TGCGCCAGCAGCCCAGGAACAGGCCAGTACGAGCAGTACTTC. Translating it yields CASSPGTGQYEQYF. The gene calls are TRBV4-1 and TRBJ2-7; possible D gene TRBD1, 5 bases. Per germline, CDR1 MGHRA and CDR2 YSYEKL. V was trimmed by 4 bases and J by 4 bases, leaving 14 bases between them. The CDR3 contains 14 residues.

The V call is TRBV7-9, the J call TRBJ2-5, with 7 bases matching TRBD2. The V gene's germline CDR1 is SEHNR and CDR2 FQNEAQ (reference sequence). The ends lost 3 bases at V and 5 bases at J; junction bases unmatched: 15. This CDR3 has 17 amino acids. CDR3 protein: CASSFPRSRGEGETQYF. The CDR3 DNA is TGTGCCAGCAGCTTCCCGAGGAGTCGGGGGGAGGGGGAGACCCAGTACTTC.

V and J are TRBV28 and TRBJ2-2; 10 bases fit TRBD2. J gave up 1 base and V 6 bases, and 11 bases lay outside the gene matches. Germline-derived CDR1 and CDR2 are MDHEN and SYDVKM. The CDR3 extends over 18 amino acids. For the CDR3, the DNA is TGTGCCAGCAGACTTTCTCGTCTAGCGGGAGTGAACACCGGGGAGCTGTTTTTT. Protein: CASRLSRLAGVNTGELFF.

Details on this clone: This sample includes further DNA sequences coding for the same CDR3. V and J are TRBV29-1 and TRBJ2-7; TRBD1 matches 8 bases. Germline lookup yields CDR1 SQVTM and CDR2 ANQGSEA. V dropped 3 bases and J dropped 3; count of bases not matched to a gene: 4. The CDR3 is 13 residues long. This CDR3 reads CSVEGGQGYEQYF. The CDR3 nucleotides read TGCAGCGTTGAGGGCGGACAGGGCTACGAGCAGTACTTC.

The chain's CDR3 is CASNLGQVHEQYF. The CDR3 DNA is TGTGCCAGCAACCTCGGACAGGTCCACGAGCAGTACTTC. The chain combines TRBV28 with TRBJ2-7, with 7 bases matching TRBD1. Per the germline V gene, CDR1 is MDHEN and CDR2 is SYDVKM. J lost 5 bases, V lost 7 bases, and 8 bases had no gene match. The CDR3 loop spans 13 amino acids.